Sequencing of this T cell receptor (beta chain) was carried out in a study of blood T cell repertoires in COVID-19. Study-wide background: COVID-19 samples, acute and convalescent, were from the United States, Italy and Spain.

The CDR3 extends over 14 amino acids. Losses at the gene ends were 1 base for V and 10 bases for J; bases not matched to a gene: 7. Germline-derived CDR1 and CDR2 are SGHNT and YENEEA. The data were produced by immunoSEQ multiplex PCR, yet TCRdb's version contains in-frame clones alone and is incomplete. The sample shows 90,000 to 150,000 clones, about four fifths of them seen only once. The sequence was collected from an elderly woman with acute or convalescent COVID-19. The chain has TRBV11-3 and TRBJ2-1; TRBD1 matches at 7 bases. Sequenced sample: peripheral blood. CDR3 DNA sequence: TGTGCCAGCAGCTTAGGGACCAACAGGGGAGAGCAGTTCTTC. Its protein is CASSLGTNRGEQFF.